This is a list of T cell receptor beta chains from one sample in a study of OX40 agonist ivuxolimab in advanced cancers. Assay used: immunoSEQ multiplex PCR; TCRdb lists only in-frame clones, some missing. The sample gives approximately 97,000 clones, less than 90% of which show up once; around 5.2% is in the top ten. Sequencing used CD4+ or CD8+ T cells sorted from blood, obtained in a trial of the OX40 agonist ivuxolimab. All receptors derive from an adult with an advanced solid tumor such as melanoma, head and neck, liver or kidney cancer. The CDR3 runs from the conserved cysteine through the conserved F or W. The D gene is left open where the match is weak. Clone size, where shown, is once, few, many, or a class for clones that have expanded.

V gene	clone size	J gene	D gene	CDR3 protein
TRBV7-6	-	TRBJ2-2	TRBD2	CASSSRLAGGSNTGELFF
TRBV11-2	few	TRBJ1-1	-	CASSLQGGTEAFF
TRBV19	-	TRBJ1-3	-	CASSQSGTGNTIYF
TRBV9	-	TRBJ1-2	TRBD1	CASSVEPGSPWTGANYGYTF
TRBV2	-	TRBJ1-5	-	CASSHRDQPQHF
TRBV19	-	TRBJ1-3	-	CASSIGGVRNTIYF
TRBV15	-	TRBJ2-3	-	CATSPMGKTSTDTQYF
TRBV30	-	TRBJ2-5	-	CAWSGLVSGTQYF
TRBV27	-	TRBJ1-5	-	CASSPQGNQPQHF
TRBV6-1	once	TRBJ2-1	-	CASSEGRGLRQEQFF
TRBV30	-	TRBJ2-7	TRBD1	CAWGGGTGLFSEQYF
TRBV10-2	-	TRBJ1-5	-	CASSAGAGQPQHF
TRBV9	few	TRBJ2-1	-	CASSIGLYNEQFF
TRBV18	-	TRBJ1-3	-	CASSPSLGSSGNTIYF
TRBV7-2	-	TRBJ2-5	TRBD2	CASSFSGNQETQYF
TRBV7-9	-	TRBJ1-2	TRBD1	CASSPAPGQGASNYGYTF
TRBV30	-	TRBJ1-1	TRBD1	CAWSTGGDTEAFF
TRBV9	-	TRBJ2-7	-	CASSVEQASTPQYF
TRBV7-2	-	TRBJ2-1	-	CASSLDYNGDEQFF
TRBV10-3	-	TRBJ1-6	TRBD1	CAISRTGDDSPLHF
TRBV7-2	-	TRBJ2-7	-	CASSAGRQYEQYF
TRBV30	-	TRBJ2-2	-	CASRGTGELFF
TRBV7-9	-	TRBJ1-2	-	CASSLGTLAEVGYTF
TRBV10-2	-	TRBJ1-5	-	CASSDGGQPQHF
TRBV9	-	TRBJ1-6	TRBD1	CASSAGTGGSPLHF
TRBV7-8	-	TRBJ1-3	-	CASSLDRHSGNTIYF
TRBV7-9	-	TRBJ1-1	TRBD1	CASSLGETGVNTEAFF
TRBV6-5	-	TRBJ1-6	TRBD1	CASSRDRGNSPLHF
TRBV5-5	-	TRBJ2-2	TRBD1	CASSLDPGGYTGELFF
TRBV5-1	-	TRBJ1-4	-	CASSTGRRSPILDNEKLFF
TRBV9	few	TRBJ1-2	-	CASSVGGNGYTF